This T cell receptor (beta chain) was profiled in a study of shared clonotypes between healthy human individuals. Study-wide background: Each donor had three CD4 naive, three CD4 memory, two CD8 naive and one CD8 memory plate.

Data came from immunoSEQ multiplex PCR; TCRdb stores just in-frame clones and leaves some out. Here the sample spans about 2.1 million clones, 85% to 95% being singletons. CD45RO negativity and positive selection for CCR7 defined naive CD8 cells, a population that excluded terminally differentiated effector memory CD45RA+ cells. Sequenced material: naive CD8+ T cells from PBMCs. The receptor's source is a man between 18 and 29 years old in good health. Some clones in this sample may be carry-over from other donors' samples.

The CDR3 bases are TGTGCCAGCAGCGCTCCAAGGGAAGTGGATCCTTCTAATGGCTACACCTTC. This sequence encodes CASSAPREVDPSNGYTF. V and J are TRBV9 and TRBJ1-2, with D uncertain. This CDR3 region has 17 residues. Germline V gene data show CDR1 as SGDLS and CDR2 as YYNGEE. V was pared by 3 bases and J by 6 bases, with 24 bases between. The full variable domain, its missing parts supplied by reference TRBV9 and TRBJ1-2, is DSGVTQTPKHLITATGQRVTLRCSPRSGDLSVYWYQQSLDQGLQFLIQYYNGEERAKGNILERFSAQQFPDLHSELNLSSLELGDSALYFCASSAPREVDPSNGYTFGSGTRLTVV.